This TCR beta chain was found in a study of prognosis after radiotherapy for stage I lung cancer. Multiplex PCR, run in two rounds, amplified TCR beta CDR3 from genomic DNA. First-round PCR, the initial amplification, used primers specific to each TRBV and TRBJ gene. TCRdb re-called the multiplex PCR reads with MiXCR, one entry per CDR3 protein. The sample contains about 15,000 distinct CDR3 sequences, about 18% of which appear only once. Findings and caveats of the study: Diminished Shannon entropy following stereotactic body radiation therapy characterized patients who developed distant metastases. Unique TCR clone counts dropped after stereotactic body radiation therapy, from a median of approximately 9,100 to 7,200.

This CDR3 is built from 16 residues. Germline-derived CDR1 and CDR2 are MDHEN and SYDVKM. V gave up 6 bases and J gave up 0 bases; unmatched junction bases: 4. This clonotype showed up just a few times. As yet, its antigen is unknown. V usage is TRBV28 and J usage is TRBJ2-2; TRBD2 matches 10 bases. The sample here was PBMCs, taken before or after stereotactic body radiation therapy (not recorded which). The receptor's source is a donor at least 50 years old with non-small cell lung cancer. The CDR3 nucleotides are TGTGCCAGCAGCGGACTAGCGGAGTCGAACACCGGGGAGCTGTTTTTT. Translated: CASSGLAESNTGELFF.